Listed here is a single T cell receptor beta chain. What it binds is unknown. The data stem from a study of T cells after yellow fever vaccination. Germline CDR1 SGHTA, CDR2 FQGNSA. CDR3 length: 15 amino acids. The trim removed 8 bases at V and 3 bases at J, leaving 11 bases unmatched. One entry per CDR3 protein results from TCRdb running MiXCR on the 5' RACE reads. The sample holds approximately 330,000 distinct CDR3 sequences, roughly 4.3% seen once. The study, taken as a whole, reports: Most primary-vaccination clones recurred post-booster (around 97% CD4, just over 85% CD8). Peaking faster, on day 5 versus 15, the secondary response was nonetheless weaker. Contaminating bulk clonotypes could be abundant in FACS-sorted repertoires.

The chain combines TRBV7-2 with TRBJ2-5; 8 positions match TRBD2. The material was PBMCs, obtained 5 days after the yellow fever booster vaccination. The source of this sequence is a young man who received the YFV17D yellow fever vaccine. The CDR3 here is CASERGGHGEETQYF. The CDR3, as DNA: TGTGCCAGCGAACGCGGGGGGCATGGAGAAGAGACCCAGTACTTC.